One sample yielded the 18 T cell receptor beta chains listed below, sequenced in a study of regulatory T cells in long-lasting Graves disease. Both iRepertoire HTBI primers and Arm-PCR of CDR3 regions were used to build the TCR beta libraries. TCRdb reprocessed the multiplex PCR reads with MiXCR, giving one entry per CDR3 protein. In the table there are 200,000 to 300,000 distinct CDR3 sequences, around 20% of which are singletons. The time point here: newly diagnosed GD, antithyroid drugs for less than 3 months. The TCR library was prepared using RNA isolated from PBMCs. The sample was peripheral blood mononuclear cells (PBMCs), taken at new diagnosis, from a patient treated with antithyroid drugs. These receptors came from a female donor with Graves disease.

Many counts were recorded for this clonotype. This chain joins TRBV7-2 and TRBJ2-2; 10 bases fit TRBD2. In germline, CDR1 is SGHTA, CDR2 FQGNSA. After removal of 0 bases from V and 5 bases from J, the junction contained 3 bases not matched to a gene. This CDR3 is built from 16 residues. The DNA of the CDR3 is TGTGCCAGCAGCTTAGCGGCTAGCGGGAGTACCGGGGAGCTGTTTTTT. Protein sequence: CASSLAASGSTGELFF.

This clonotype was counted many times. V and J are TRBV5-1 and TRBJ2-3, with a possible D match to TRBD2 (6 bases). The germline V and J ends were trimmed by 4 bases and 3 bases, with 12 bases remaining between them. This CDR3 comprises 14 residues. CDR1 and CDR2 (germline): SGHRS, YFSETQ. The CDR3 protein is CASSPARETDTQYF. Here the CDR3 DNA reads TGCGCCAGCAGCCCTGCTCGGGAGACAGATACGCAGTATTTT. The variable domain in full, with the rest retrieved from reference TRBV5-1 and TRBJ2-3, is KAGVTQTPRYLIKTRGQQVTLSCSPISGHRSVSWYQQTPGQGLQFLFEYFSETQRNKGNFPGRFSGRQFSNSRSEMNVSTLELGDSALYLCASSPARETDTQYFGPGTRLTVL.

The CDR3 nucleotides read TGTGCCAGCAGCCCCACTCCCTACGAGCAGTACTTC. Encoded protein: CASSPTPYEQYF. The V gene is TRBV3-1, the J gene TRBJ2-3; D is unresolved. The J call is uncertain, as TRBJ2-7 better fits the DNA end. CDR1 LGHDT and CDR2 YNNKEL come from the germline V gene (reference sequence). CDR3 length: 12 residues.

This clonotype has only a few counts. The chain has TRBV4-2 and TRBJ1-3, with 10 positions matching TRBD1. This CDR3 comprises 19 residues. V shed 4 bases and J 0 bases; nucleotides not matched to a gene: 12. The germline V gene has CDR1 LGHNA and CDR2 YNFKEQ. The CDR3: CASSPRDRGPASSGNTIYF. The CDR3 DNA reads TGTGCCAGCAGCCCCCGGGACAGGGGACCCGCCAGCTCTGGAAACACCATATATTTT.

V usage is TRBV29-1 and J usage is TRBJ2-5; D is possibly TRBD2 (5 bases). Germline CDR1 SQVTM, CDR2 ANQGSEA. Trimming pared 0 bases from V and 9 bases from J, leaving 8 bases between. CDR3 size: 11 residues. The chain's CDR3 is CSVEDLEAQYF. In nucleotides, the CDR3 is TGCAGCGTTGAAGATCTGGAGGCCCAGTACTTC.

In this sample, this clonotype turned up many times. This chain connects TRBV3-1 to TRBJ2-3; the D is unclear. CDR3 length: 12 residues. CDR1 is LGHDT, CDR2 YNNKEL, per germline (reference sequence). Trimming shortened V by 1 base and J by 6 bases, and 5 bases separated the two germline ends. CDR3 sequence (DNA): TGTGCCAGCAGCCAAGGACGTGATACGCAGTATTTT. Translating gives CASSQGRDTQYF.

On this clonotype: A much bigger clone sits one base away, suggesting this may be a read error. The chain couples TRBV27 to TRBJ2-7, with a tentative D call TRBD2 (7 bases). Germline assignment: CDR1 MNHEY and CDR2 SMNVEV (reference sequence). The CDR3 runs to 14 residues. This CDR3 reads CASSFLGGGYERYF. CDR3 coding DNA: TGTGCCAGCAGTTTCCTTGGGGGGGGCTACGAGCGGTACTTC.

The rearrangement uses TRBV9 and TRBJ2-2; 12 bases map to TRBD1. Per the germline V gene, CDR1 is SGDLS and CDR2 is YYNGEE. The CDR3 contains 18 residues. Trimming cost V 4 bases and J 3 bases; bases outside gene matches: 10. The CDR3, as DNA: TGTGCCAGCAGCTCAAAAGGGACAGGGGGCGTGTACACCGGGGAGCTGTTTTTT. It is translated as CASSSKGTGGVYTGELFF.

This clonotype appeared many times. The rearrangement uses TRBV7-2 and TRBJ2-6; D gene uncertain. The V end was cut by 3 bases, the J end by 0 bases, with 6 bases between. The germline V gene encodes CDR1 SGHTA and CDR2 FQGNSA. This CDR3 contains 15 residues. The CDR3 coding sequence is TGTGCCAGCAGCTTCAAAGGCTCTGGGGCCAACGTCCTGACTTTC. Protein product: CASSFKGSGANVLTF. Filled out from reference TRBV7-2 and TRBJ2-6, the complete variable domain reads GAGVSQSPSNKVTEKGKDVELRCDPISGHTALYWYRQSLGQGLEFLIYFQGNSAPDKSGLPSDRFSAERTGGSVSTLTIQRTQQEDSAVYLCASSFKGSGANVLTFGAGSRLTVL.

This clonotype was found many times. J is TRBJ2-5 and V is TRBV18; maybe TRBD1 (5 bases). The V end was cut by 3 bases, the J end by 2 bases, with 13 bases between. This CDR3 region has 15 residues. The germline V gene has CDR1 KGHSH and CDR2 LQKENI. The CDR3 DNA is TGTGCCAGCTCACCGGGCGCCAGGGCACAAGAGACCCAGTACTTC. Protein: CASSPGARAQETQYF.

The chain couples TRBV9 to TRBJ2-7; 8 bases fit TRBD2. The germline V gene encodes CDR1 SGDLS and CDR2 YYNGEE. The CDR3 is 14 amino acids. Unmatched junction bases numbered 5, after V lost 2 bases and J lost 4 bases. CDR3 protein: CASSVDLAGYEQYF. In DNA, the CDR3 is TGTGCCAGCAGCGTGGATTTAGCGGGGTACGAGCAGTACTTC. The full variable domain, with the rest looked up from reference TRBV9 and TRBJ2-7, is DSGVTQTPKHLITATGQRVTLRCSPRSGDLSVYWYQQSLDQGLQFLIQYYNGEERAKGNILERFSAQQFPDLHSELNLSSLELGDSALYFCASSVDLAGYEQYFGPGTRLTVT.

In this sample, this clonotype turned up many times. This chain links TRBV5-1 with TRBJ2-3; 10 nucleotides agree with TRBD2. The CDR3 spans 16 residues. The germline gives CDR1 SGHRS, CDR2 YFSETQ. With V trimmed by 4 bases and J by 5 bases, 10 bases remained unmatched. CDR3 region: CASSRSGGDVEDTQYF. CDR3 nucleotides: TGCGCCAGCAGCCGAAGCGGGGGGGATGTGGAAGATACGCAGTATTTT.

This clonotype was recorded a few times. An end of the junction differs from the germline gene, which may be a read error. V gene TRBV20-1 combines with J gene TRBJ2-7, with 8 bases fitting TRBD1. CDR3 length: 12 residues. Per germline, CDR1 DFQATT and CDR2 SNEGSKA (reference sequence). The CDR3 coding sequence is TGCAGTGCATTCGACAGGGGCTACGGGCAGTACTTC. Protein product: CSAFDRGYGQYF.

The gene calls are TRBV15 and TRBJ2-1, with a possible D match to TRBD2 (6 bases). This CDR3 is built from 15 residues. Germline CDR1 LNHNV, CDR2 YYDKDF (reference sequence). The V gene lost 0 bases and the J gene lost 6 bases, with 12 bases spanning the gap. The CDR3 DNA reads TGTGCCACCAGCAGAGATCAGGAGGGATGCAATGAGCAGTTCTTC. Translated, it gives CATSRDQEGCNEQFF.

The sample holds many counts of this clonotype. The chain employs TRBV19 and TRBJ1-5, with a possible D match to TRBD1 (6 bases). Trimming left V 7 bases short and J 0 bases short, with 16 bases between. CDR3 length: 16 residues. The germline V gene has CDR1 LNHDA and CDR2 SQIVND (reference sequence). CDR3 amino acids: CASTRPTGHSNQPQHF. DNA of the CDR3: TGTGCCAGTACCCGGCCGACAGGTCATAGCAATCAGCCCCAGCATTTT. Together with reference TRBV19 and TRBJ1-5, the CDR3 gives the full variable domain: DGGITQSPKYLFRKEGQNVTLSCEQNLNHDAMYWYRQDPGQGLRLIYYSQIVNDFQKGDIAEGYSVSREKKESFPLTVTSAQKNPTAFYLCASTRPTGHSNQPQHFGDGTRLSIL.

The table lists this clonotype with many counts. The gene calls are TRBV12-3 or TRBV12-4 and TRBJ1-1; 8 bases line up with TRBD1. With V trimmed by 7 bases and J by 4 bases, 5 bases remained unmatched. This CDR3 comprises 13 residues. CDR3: CASTVGQGTEAFF. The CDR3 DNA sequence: TGTGCCAGCACCGTCGGACAGGGCACTGAAGCTTTCTTT.

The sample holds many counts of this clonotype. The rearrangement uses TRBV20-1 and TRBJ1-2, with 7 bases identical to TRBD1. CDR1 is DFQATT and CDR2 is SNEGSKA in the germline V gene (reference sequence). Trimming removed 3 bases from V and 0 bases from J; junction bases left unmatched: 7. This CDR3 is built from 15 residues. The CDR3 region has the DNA TGCAGTGCTAGGCGGACAGGAAATGCTAACTATGGCTACACCTTC. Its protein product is CSARRTGNANYGYTF.

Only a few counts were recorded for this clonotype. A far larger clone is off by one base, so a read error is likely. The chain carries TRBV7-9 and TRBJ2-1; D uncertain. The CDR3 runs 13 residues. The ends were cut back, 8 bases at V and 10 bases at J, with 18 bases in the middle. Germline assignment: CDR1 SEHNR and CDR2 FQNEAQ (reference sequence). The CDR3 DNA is TGTGCCAGCGGCCCAGTTCAGTTGGGCGAGCAGTTCTTC. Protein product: CASGPVQLGEQFF.